These T cell receptor beta chains were read from a single sample in a study of blood T cell repertoires in COVID-19. Assay: immunoSEQ multiplex PCR; the TCRdb copy retains only in-frame clones and omits some. The repertoire includes 290,000 or so clones, around 90% of them detected once, and 1.1% sits in the top ten. The sample taken for sequencing was PBMCs or T cells enriched from blood (not recorded which). The receptors shown here come from a woman aged 25 to 45 who had recovered from COVID-19. CDR3s include the opening cysteine and the closing phenylalanine or tryptophan. Each record gives: D gene, V gene, clone size, J gene, CDR3 DNA, CDR3 protein. The D gene is left open where the match is weak. Clone size is stated in some rows and not others, as once, few, many or a class when expanded.

-	TRBV11-3	-	TRBJ2-7	TGTGCCAGCCCCGGACAGTTGAGCTCCTACGAGCAGTACTTC	CASPGQLSSYEQYF
-	TRBV4-3	-	TRBJ2-5	TGCGCCAGCAGCCAACAAATAGTTTCGCTTGAGACCCAGTACTTC	CASSQQIVSLETQYF
TRBD2	TRBV5-4	-	TRBJ2-7	TGTGCCAGCAGCCCCCCCGGGGGGTTGTTCTACGAGCAGTACTTC	CASSPPGGLFYEQYF
-	TRBV14	few	TRBJ1-1	TGTGCCAGCAGATGGGGTGGGGGGACTGAAGCTTTCTTT	CASRWGGGTEAFF
-	TRBV4-1	-	TRBJ1-1	TGCGCCAGCAGCCTATCCTTGAACACTGAAGCTTTCTTT	CASSLSLNTEAFF
TRBD2	TRBV29-1	-	TRBJ2-1	TGCAGCGTTGAAGGGGGGGCGGCCAAGCGCGGGAGGTACAATGAGCAGTTCTTC	CSVEGGAAKRGRYNEQFF
-	TRBV12-3/TRBV12-4	-	TRBJ1-5	TGTGCCAGCAGTCGAGGCCGTCCCCAGCATTTT	CASSRGRPQHF
TRBD2	TRBV30	-	TRBJ2-3	TGTGCCTGGACGGGGGGGAGCACAGATACGCAGTATTTT	CAWTGGSTDTQYF
-	TRBV19	few	TRBJ1-4	TGTGCCAGTAGTCACTTGACAGGAAATGAAAAACTGTTTTTT	CASSHLTGNEKLFF
-	TRBV28	-	TRBJ2-2	TGTGCCAGCAGTTTGAGGTTGACTAACACCGGGGAGCTGTTTTTT	CASSLRLTNTGELFF
-	TRBV27	once	TRBJ2-7	TGTGCCAGCTCTGGACACGGACCTTCCTACGAGCAGTACTTC	CASSGHGPSYEQYF
-	TRBV2	once	TRBJ2-2	TGTGCCAGCAGTGGACAGGAATTACGCCCCGGGGAGCTGTTTTTT	CASSGQELRPGELFF
TRBD2	TRBV7-8	-	TRBJ2-2	TGTGCCAGCAGCTTAAGGACTAGCGGGAATGTTGTCGGGGAGCTGTTTTTT	CASSLRTSGNVVGELFF